Only a few counts were recorded for the clone carrying this TCR beta chain. Its antigen is not identified. Exclusion of a patient followed from autoimmune disease history or systemic immunosuppression. The data originate from a study of OX40 agonist ivuxolimab in advanced cancers. Study observations and caveats: In the 0.1 to 3.0 mg/kg range, CD4+ and CD8+ blood T cells had expanded clonally by week 6.

Sequencing used immunoSEQ multiplex PCR; TCRdb keeps in-frame clones, though not all of them. This table has about 59,000 clones, 84% appearing once. The CDR3 totals 11 residues. The V gene's germline CDR1 is MNHEY and CDR2 SMNVEV (reference sequence). V dropped 7 bases and J dropped 9 bases, with 13 bases sitting between them. The chain uses TRBV27 and TRBJ2-7; D ambiguous. Sequenced here: CD4+ or CD8+ T cells sorted from blood, sampled in a trial of the OX40 agonist ivuxolimab. The clonotype originates from an adult with an advanced solid tumor such as melanoma, head and neck, liver or kidney cancer. For the CDR3, the DNA is TGTGCCAGCATGGTGGTTGAGCCGCAGTACTTC. It encodes CASMVVEPQYF.